Here is one T cell receptor (beta chain) with its context. The antigen it recognizes is unknown. Base quality data are lacking; no much larger clone is found one base away. The CDR3 goes from the cysteine to the phenylalanine over 15 residues. CDR3 DNA is the only sequence kept; it has 45 bases, read in frame from the first base. CDR1 and CDR2 are read off the germline V gene as LGHNT and FRNRAP. V is pared back by 7 bases and J by 0 bases, with 13 bases lying between the germline termini. This specimen's treatment or condition label, per the study, means: in vitro stimulation with specific CMV peptide epitopes to enrich CMV-specific T cells. This record belongs to a study of T cell repertoires in cytomegalovirus infection (dated by TCRdb to between 2017 and 2020). About the study as a whole: Peptide stimulations targeted recently identified HLA-C-restricted CMV epitopes, whose presentation resists viral immunomodulation, together with well-studied HLA-B-restricted epitopes. The HLA type of each donor mattered for the analysis, because public TCR beta signatures pointed to carriage of CMV infection along with the matching HLA type.

The instrument was an Illumina HiSeq 1500. The public reads were run again by TCRdb, first through fastp at Q25 and then through MiXCR, and only productive beta chains were kept. Each CDR3 protein appears once, grouped with its most common genes and DNA. The sample contains about a million distinct CDR3 sequences, around 30% of them found a single time. The ten biggest clones cover about 14% of the sample. Broader findings and caveats from the paper: The ex vivo response was dominated by HLA-C-restricted CMV-specific TCR beta clonotypes, which also provided the single most frequent clonotype in two of eight donors. In both this cohort and an independent cohort of 350 to 400 donors, the cumulative frequency of public TCR beta family members distinguished carriers of CMV infection plus the relevant HLA type.

The sequence links TRBV12-5 to TRBJ2-1; the best D guess is TRBD1, with 6 bases matching. The sequence was obtained from a human donor in good health (CMV status not recorded). Some clones in this sample may be carry-over from other donors' samples. The specimen comprised cultured CD8+ T cells from PBMCs, sampled from culture after CMV antigen stimulation. At the DNA level, the sequence is TGTGCTAGTGCCCCAGGACAGAGCTCCTACAATGAGCAGTTCTTC. Its translation reads: CASAPGQSSYNEQFF.